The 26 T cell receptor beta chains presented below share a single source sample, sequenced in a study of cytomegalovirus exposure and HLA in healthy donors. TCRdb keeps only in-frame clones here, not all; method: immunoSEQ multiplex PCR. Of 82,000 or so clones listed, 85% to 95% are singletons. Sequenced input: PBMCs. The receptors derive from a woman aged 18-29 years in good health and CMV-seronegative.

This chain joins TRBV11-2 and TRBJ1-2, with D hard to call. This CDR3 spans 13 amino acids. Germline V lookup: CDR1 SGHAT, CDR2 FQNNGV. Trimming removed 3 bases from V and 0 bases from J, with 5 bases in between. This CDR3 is CASSFSANYGYTF. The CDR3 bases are TGTGCCAGCAGCTTCTCAGCTAACTATGGCTACACCTTC.

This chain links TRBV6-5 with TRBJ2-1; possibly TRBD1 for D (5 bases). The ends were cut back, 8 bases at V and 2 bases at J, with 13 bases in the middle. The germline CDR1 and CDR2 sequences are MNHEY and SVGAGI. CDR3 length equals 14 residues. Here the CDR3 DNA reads TGTGCCAGCGGACATTTGAGTACCTACAATGAGCAGTTCTTC. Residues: CASGHLSTYNEQFF.

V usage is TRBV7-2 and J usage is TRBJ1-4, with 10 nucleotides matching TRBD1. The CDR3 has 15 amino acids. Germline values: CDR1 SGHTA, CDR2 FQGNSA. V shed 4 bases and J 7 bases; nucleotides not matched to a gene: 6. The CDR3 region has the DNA TGTGCCAGCAGCTCAGACAGGGGGCGTATTGAAAAACTGTTTTTT. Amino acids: CASSSDRGRIEKLFF.

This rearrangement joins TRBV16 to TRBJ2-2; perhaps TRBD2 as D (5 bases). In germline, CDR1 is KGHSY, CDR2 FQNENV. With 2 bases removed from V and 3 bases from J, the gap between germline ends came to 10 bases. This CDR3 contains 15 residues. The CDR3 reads CASSQELGDTGELFF. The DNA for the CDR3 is TGTGCCAGCAGCCAAGAGCTGGGAGACACCGGGGAGCTGTTTTTT.

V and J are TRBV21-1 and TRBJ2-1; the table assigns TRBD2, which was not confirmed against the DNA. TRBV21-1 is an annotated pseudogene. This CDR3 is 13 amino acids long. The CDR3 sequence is CASSSGLLNEQFF. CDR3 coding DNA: TGTGCCAGCAGCTCGGGACTACTCAATGAGCAGTTCTTC.

The CDR3 spells CASSEQGMMETQYF. As DNA, the CDR3 is TGTGCCAGCTCCGAACAGGGAATGATGGAGACCCAGTACTTC. This chain connects TRBV18 to TRBJ2-5, with TRBD1 as a possible D gene (6 bases). Per germline, CDR1 KGHSH and CDR2 LQKENI. V lost 6 bases and J 5 bases, leaving 16 bases between the germline ends. The CDR3 is made up of 14 amino acids.

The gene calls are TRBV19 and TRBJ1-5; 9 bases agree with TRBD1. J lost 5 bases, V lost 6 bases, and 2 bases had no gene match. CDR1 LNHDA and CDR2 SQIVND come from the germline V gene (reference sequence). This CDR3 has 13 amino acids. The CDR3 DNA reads TGTGCCAGTAGGGGACAGGGTTATCAGCCCCAGCATTTT. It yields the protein CASRGQGYQPQHF.

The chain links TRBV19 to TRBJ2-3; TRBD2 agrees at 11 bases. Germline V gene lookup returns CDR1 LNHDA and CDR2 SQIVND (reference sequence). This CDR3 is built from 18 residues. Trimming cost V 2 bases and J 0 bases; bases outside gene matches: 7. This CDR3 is CASSIRSTSGSSTDTQYF. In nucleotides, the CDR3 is TGTGCCAGTAGTATAAGGTCTACTAGCGGGAGTAGCACAGATACGCAGTATTTT.

The CDR3 DNA follows: TGTGCCAGCAGCTTAAATAATGAGGTGTCGACGGGCTACACCTTC. Translating gives CASSLNNEVSTGYTF. V is TRBV7-2 and J is TRBJ1-2; D unresolved. Per the germline V gene, CDR1 is SGHTA and CDR2 is FQGNSA. The CDR3 length is 15 residues. Between the trimmed V and J ends, which lost 2 bases and 8 bases, there was a span of 18 bases.

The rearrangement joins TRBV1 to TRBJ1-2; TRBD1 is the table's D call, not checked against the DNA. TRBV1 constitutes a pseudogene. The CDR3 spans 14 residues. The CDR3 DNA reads TGCATCAGCAGCCAAGTACCAGGGATAGGGGGCTACACCTTC. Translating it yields CISSQVPGIGGYTF.

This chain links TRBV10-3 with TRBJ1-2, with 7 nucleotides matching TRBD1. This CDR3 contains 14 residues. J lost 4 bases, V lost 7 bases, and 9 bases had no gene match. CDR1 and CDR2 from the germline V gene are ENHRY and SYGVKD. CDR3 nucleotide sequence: TGTGCCATCACCTCCGAAGGGGGCCTCTATGGCTACACCTTC. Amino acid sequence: CAITSEGGLYGYTF.

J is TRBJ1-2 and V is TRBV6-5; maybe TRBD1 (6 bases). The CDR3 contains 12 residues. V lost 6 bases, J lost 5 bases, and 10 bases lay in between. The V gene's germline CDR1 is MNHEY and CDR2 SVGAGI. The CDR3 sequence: CASSPDSYGYTF. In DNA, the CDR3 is TGTGCCAGCAGCCCGGACAGTTATGGCTACACCTTC.

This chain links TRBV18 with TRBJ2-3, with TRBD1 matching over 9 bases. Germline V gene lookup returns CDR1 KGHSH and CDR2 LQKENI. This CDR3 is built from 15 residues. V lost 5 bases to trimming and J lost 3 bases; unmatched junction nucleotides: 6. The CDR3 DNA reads TGTGCCAGCTCAGCAAACAGGGGGCCGACAGATACGCAGTATTTT. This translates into CASSANRGPTDTQYF.

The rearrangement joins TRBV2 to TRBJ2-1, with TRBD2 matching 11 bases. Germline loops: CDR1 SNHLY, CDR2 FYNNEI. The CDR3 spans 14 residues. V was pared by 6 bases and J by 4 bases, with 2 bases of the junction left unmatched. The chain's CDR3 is CASRGLAAYNEQFF. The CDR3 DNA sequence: TGTGCCAGCAGGGGACTAGCGGCTTACAATGAGCAGTTCTTC.

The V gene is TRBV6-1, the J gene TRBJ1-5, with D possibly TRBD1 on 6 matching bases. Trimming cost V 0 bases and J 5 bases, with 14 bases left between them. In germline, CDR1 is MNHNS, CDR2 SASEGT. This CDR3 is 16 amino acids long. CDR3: CASSEAVQGFDQPQHF. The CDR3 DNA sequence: TGTGCCAGCAGTGAAGCGGTACAGGGATTCGATCAGCCCCAGCATTTT.

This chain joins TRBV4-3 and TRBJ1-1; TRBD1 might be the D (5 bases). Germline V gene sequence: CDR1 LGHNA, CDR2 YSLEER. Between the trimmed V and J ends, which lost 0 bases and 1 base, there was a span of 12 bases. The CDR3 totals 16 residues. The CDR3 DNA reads TGCGCCAGCAGCCAAGATCTGGGAGGGGCGAACACTGAAGCTTTCTTT. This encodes CASSQDLGGANTEAFF.

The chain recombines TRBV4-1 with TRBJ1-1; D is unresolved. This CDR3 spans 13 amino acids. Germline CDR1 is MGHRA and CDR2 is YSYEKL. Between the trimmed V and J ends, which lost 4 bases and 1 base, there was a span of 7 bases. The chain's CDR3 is CASSRPGNTEAFF. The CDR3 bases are TGCGCCAGCAGCCGCCCAGGGAACACTGAAGCTTTCTTT.

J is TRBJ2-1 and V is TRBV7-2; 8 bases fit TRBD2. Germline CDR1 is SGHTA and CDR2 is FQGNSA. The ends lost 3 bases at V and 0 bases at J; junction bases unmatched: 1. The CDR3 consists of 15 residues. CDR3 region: CASSFTSGSYNEQFF. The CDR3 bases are TGTGCCAGCAGCTTTACTAGCGGCTCCTACAATGAGCAGTTCTTC.

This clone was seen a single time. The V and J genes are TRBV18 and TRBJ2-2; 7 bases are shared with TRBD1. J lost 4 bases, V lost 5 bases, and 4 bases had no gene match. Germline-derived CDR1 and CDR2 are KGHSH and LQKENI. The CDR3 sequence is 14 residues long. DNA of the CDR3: TGTGCCAGCTCAGAGACAGGGCGCACCGGGGAGCTGTTTTTT. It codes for CASSETGRTGELFF.

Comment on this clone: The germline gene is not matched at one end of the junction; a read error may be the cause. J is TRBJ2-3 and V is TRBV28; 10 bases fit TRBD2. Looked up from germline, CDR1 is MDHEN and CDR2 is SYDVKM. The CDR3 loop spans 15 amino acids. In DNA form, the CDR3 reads TGTGCCAGCAATTTACTAGCGGGAAGGACAGATACGCAGTATTTT. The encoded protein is CASNLLAGRTDTQYF.

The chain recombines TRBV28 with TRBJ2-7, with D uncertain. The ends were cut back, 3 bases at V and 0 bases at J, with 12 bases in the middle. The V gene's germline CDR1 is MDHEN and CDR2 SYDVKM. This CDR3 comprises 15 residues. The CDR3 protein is CASSLEAWASYEQYF. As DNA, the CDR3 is TGTGCCAGCAGTTTGGAAGCATGGGCCTCCTACGAGCAGTACTTC.

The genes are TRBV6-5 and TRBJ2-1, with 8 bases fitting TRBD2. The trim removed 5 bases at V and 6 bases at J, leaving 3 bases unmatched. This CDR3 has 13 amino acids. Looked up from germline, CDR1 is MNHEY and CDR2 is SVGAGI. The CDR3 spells CASSPGRGNEQFF. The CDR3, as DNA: TGTGCCAGCAGTCCCGGGAGGGGCAATGAGCAGTTCTTC.

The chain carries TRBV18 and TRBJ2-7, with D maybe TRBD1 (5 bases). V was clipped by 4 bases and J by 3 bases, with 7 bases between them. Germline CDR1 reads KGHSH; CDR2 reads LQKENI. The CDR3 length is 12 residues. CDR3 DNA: TGTGCCAGCTCACTTCAGGGCTACGAGCAGTACTTC. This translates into CASSLQGYEQYF.

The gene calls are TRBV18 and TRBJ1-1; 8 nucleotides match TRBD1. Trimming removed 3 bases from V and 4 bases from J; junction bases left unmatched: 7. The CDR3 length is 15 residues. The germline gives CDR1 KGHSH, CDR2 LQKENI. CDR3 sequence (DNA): TGTGCCAGCTCACCTCAGACAGGGGAGGGCACTGAAGCTTTCTTT. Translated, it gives CASSPQTGEGTEAFF.

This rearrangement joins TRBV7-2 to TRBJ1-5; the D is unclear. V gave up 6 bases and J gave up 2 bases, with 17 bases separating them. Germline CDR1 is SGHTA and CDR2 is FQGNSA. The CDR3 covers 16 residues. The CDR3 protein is CASSPRGWSGNQPQHF. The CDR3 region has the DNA TGTGCCAGCAGTCCCCGAGGGTGGAGTGGCAATCAGCCCCAGCATTTT.

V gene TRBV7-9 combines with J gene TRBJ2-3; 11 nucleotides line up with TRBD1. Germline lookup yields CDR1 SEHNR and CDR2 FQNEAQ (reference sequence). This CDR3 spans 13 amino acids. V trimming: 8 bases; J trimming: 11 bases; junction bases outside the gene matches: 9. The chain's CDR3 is CASGRTGGKGQYF. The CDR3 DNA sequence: TGTGCCAGCGGCAGGACAGGGGGCAAAGGGCAGTATTTT.